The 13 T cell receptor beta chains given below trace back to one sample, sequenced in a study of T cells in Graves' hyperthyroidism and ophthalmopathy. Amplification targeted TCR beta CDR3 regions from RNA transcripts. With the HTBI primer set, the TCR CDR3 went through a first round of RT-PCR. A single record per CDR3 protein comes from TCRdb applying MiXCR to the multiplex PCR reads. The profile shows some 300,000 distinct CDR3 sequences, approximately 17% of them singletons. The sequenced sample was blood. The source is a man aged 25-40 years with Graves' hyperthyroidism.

The CDR3 here is CASYPSGEVSEQYF. Written as DNA, the CDR3 is TGTGCCAGCTACCCTTCGGGGGAGGTCTCCGAGCAGTACTTC. The chain recombines TRBV2 with TRBJ2-7; maybe TRBD2 (6 bases). Trimming removed 8 bases at V and 6 bases at J, with 20 bases between. The germline V gene encodes CDR1 SNHLY and CDR2 FYNNEI. The CDR3 covers 14 residues. Combining the CDR3 with reference TRBV2 and TRBJ2-7 gives the whole variable domain EPEVTQTPSHQVTQMGQEVILRCVPISNHLYFYWYRQILGQKVEFLVSFYNNEISEKSEIFDDQFSVERPDGSNFTLKIRSTKLEDSAMYFCASYPSGEVSEQYFGPGTRLTVT.

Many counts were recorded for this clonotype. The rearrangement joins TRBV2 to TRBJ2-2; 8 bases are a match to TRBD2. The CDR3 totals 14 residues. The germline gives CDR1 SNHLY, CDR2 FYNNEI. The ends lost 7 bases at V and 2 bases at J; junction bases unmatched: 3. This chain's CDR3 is CASKAGGNTGELFF. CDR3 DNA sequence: TGTGCCAGCAAGGCGGGGGGCAACACCGGGGAGCTGTTTTTT.

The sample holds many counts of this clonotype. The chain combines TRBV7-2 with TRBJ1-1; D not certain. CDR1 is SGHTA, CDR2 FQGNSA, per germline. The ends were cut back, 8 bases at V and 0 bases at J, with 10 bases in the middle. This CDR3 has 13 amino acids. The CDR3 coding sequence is TGTGCCAGCTCCGCCTGGATGAACACTGAAGCTTTCTTT. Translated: CASSAWMNTEAFF.

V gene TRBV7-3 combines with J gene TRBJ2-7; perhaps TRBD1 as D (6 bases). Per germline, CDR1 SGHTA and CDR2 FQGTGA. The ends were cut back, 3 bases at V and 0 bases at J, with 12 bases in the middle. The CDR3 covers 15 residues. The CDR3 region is CASSLVGTTSYEQYF. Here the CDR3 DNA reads TGTGCCAGCAGCTTGGTTGGGACAACCTCCTACGAGCAGTACTTC.

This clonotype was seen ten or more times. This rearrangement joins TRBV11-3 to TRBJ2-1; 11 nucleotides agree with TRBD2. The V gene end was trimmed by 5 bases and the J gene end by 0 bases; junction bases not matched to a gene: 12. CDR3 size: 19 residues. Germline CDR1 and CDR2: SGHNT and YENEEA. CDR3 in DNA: TGTGCCAGCAGCCAAGCGTCGACTAGCGGGGACTACTCCTACAATGAGCAGTTCTTC. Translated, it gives CASSQASTSGDYSYNEQFF.

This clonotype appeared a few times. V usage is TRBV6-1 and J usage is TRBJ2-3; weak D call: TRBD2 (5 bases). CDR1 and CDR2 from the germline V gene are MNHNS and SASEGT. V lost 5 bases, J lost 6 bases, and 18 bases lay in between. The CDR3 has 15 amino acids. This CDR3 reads CASSSGLPSVDTQYF. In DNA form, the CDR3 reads TGTGCCAGCAGTAGCGGCCTGCCATCAGTTGATACGCAGTATTTT.

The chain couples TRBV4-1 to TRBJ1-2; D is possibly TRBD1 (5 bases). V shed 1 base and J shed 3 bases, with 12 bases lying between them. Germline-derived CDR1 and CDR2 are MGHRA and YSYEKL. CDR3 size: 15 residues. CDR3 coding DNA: TGCGCCAGCAGCCAAGGTCGGGGCTCTTACTATGGCTACACCTTC. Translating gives CASSQGRGSYYGYTF.

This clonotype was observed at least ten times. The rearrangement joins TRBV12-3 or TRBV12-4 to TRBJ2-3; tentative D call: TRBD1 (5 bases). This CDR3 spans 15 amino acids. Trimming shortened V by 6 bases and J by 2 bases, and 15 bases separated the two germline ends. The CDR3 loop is CASRVTDSPTDTQYF. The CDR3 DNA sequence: TGTGCCAGCAGAGTCACTGACAGTCCCACAGATACGCAGTATTTT.

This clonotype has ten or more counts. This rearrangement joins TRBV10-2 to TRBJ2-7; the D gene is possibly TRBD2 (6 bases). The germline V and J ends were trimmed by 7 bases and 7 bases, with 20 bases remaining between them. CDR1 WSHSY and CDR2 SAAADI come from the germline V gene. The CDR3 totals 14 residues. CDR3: CASNDDSSRGEQYF. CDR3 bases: TGCGCCAGCAACGACGATAGCAGCCGGGGGGAGCAGTACTTC.

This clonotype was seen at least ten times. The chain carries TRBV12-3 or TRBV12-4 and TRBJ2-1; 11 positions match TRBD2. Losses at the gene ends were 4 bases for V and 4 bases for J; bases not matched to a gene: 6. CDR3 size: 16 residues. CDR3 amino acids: CASSSFLAGGYNEQFF. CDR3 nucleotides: TGTGCCAGCAGTTCCTTCCTAGCGGGGGGTTACAATGAGCAGTTCTTC.

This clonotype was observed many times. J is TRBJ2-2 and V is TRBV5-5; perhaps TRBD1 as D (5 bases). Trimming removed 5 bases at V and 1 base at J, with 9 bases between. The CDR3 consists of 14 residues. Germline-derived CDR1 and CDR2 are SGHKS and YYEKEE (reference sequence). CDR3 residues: CASRPGWNTGELFF. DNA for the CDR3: TGTGCCAGCAGACCAGGGTGGAACACCGGGGAGCTGTTTTTT.

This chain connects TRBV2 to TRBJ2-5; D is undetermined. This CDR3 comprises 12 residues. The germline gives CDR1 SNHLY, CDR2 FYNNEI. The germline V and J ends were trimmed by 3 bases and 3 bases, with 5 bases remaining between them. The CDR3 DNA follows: TGTGCCAGCAGTGACTTAAAAGAGACCCAGTACTTC. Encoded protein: CASSDLKETQYF.

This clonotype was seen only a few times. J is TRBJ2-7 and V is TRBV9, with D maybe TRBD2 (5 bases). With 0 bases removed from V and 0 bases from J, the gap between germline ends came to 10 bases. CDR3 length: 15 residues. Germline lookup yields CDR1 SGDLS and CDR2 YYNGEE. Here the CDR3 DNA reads TGTGCCAGCAGCGTAGGGGTAGCGATCTCCTACGAGCAGTACTTC. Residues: CASSVGVAISYEQYF.